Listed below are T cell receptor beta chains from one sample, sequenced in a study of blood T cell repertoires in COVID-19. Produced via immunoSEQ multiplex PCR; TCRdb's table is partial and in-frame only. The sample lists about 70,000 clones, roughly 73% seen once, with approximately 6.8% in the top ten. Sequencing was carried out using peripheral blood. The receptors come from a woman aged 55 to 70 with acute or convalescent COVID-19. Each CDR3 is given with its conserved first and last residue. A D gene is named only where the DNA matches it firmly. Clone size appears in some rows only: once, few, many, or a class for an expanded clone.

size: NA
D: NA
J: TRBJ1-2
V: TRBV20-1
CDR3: CSASRGAGVGYTF
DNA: TGCAGTGCTAGTCGGGGCGCAGGGGTTGGCTACACCTTC

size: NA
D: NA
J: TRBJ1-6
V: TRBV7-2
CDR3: CASSPDRLNSPLHF
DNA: TGTGCCAGCAGCCCAGACAGGCTGAATTCACCCCTCCATTTT

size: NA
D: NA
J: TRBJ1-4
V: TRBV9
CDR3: CASSVGTGGSEKLFF
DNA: TGTGCCAGCAGCGTAGGAACGGGGGGAAGTGAAAAACTGTTTTTT

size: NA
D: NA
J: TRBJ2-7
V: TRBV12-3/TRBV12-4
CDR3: CASSSLQYYEQYF
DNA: TGTGCCAGCAGCTCCCTACAGTACTACGAGCAGTACTTC

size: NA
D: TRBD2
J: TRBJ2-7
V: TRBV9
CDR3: CASSRGVAYEQYF
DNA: TGTGCCAGCAGTCGGGGGGTTGCCTACGAGCAGTACTTC

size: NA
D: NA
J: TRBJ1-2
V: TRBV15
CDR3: CATSRDALSLDSYGYTF
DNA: TGTGCCACCAGCAGAGATGCCCTTAGTCTCGATAGCTATGGCTACACCTTC

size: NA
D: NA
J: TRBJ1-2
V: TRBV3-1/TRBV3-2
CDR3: CASRDDSGYNYGYTF
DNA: TGTGCCAGCAGGGACGACAGCGGGTATAACTATGGCTACACCTTC

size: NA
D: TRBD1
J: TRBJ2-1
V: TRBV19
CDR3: CASTQTGWNEQFF
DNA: TGTGCCAGTACCCAGACAGGGTGGAATGAGCAGTTCTTC

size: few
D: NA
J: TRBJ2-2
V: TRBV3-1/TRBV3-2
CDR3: CASSQDLQGELFF
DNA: TGTGCCAGCAGCCAAGATCTGCAGGGGGAGCTGTTTTTT

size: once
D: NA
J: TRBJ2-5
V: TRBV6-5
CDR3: CASSYTEETQYF
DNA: TGTGCCAGCAGTTACACGGAAGAGACCCAGTACTTC

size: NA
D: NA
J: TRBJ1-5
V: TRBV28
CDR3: CASRNFLQEPQHF
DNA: TGTGCCAGCAGAAATTTTTTACAGGAGCCCCAGCATTTT

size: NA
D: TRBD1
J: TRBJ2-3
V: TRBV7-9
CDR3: CASSGQGISTDTQYF
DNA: TGTGCCAGCAGCGGACAGGGTATCAGCACAGATACGCAGTATTTT

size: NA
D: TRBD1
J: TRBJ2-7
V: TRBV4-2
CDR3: CASSPRTGGSYEQYF
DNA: TGTGCCAGCAGCCCAAGGACAGGGGGCTCGTACGAGCAGTACTTC

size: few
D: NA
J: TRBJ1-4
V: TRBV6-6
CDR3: CASTPLGINEKLFF
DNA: TGTGCCAGCACCCCCCTCGGGATAAATGAAAAACTGTTTTTT

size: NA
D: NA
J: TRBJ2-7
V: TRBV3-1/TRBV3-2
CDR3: CASSQQDRNYEQYF
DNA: TGTGCCAGCAGCCAACAGGATAGAAACTACGAGCAGTACTTC

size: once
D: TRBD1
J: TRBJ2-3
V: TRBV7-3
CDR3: CASSLGQGATDTQYF
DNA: TGTGCCAGCAGCTTAGGGCAGGGGGCCACAGATACGCAGTATTTT

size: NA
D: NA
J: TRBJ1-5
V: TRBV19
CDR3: CASSIGLINQPQHF
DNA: TGTGCCAGTAGTATCGGACTGATCAATCAGCCCCAGCATTTT

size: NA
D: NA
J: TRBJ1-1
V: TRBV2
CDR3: CASSLQGNEAFF
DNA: TGTGCCAGCAGCCTACAGGGAAATGAAGCTTTCTTT

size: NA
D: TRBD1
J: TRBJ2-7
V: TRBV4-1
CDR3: CASSQESRDRGSDEQYF
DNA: TGCGCCAGCAGCCAAGAGTCCCGGGACAGGGGCAGTGACGAGCAGTACTTC

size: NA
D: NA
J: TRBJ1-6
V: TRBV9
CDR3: CASSLTSVLSSYNSPLHF
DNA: TGTGCCAGCAGCCTAACGTCTGTGTTGAGCTCCTATAATTCACCCCTCCACTTT

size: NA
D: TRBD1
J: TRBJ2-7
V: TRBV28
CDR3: CASRTTGTGGSEQYF
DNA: TGTGCCAGCAGAACCACCGGGACAGGTGGAAGCGAGCAGTACTTC

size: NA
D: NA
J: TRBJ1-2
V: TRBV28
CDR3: CASGNVQGSYGYTF
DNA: TGTGCCAGCGGTAATGTACAGGGAAGTTATGGCTACACCTTC

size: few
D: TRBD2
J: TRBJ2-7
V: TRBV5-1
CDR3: CASSSGRGPGNEQYF
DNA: TGCGCCAGCAGCTCTGGGAGGGGTCCGGGAAACGAGCAGTACTTC

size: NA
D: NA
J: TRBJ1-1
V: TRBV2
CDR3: CASKRETEAFF
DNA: TGTGCCAGCAAGCGGGAGACTGAAGCTTTCTTT